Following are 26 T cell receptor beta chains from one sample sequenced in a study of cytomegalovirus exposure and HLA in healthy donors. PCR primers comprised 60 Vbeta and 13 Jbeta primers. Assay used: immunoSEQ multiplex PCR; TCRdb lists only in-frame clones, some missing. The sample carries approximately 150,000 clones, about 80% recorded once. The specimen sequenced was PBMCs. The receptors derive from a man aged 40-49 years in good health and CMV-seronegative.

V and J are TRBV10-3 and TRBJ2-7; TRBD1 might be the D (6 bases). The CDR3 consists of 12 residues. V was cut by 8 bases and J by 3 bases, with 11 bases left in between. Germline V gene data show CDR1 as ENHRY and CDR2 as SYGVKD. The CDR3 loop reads CAISLQGYEQYF. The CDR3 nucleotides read TGTGCCATCTCCCTACAGGGCTACGAGCAGTACTTC.

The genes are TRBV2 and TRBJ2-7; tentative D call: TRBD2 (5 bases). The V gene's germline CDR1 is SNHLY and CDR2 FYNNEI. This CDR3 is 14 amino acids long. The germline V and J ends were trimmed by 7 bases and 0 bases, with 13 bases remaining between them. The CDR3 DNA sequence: TGTGCCAGCATAGAGAGGGCGATCTCCTACGAGCAGTACTTC. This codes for CASIERAISYEQYF.

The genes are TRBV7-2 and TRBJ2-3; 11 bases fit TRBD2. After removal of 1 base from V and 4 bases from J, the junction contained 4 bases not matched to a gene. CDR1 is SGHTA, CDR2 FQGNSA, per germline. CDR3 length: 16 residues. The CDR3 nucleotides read TGTGCCAGCAGCTTAGGGGTAGCGGGGGGGCCAGATACGCAGTATTTT. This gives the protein CASSLGVAGGPDTQYF. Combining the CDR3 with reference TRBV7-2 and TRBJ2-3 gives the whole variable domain GAGVSQSPSNKVTEKGKDVELRCDPISGHTALYWYRQSLGQGLEFLIYFQGNSAPDKSGLPSDRFSAERTGGSVSTLTIQRTQQEDSAVYLCASSLGVAGGPDTQYFGPGTRLTVL.

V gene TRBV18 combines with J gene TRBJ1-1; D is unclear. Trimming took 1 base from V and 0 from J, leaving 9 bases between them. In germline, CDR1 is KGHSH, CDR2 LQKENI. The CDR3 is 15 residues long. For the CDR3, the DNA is TGTGCCAGCTCACCACGAGGGCAAGTGAACACTGAAGCTTTCTTT. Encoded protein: CASSPRGQVNTEAFF. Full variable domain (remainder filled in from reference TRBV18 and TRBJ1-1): NAGVMQNPRHLVRRRGQEARLRCSPMKGHSHVYWYRQLPEEGLKFMVYLQKENIIDESGMPKERFSAEFPKEGPSILRIQQVVRGDSAAYFCASSPRGQVNTEAFFGQGTRLTVV.

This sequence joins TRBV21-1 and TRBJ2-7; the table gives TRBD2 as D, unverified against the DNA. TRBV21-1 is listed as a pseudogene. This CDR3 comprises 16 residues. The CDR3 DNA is TGTGCCAGCAGCAAAGTTAAGCGGGGGGATTCCTACGAGCAGTACTTC. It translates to CASSKVKRGDSYEQYF.

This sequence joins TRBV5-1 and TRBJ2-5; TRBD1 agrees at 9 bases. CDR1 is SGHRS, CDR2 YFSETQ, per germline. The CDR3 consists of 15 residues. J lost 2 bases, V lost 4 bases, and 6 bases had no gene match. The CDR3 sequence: CASSAIQGAQETQYF. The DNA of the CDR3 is TGCGCCAGCAGCGCGATACAGGGGGCACAAGAGACCCAGTACTTC. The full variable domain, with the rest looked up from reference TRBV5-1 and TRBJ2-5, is KAGVTQTPRYLIKTRGQQVTLSCSPISGHRSVSWYQQTPGQGLQFLFEYFSETQRNKGNFPGRFSGRQFSNSRSEMNVSTLELGDSALYLCASSAIQGAQETQYFGPGTRLLVL.

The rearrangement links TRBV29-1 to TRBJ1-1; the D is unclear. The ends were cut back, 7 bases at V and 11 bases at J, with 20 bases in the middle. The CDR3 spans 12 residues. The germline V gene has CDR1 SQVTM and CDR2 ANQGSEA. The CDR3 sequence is CSASSGQTGAFF. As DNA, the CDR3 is TGCAGCGCCTCGTCCGGTCAAACGGGGGCTTTCTTT.

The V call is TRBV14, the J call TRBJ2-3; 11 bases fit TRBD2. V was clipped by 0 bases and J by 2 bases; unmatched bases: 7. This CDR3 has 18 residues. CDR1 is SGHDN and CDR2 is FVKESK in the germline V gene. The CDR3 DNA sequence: TGTGCCAGCAGCCAAGATTCTCTAGCGGGGGGCTACACAGATACGCAGTATTTT. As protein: CASSQDSLAGGYTDTQYF.

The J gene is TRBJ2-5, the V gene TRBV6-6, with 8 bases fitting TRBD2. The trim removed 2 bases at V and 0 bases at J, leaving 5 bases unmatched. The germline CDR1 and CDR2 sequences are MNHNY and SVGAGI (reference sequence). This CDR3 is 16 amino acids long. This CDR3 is CASSYTLAGHQETQYF. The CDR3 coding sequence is TGTGCCAGCAGTTACACTTTAGCGGGACACCAAGAGACCCAGTACTTC.

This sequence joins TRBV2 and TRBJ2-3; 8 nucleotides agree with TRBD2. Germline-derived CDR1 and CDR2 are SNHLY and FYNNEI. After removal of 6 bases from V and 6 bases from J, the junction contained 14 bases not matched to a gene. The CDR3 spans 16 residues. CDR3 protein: CASSGGGSESSDTQYF. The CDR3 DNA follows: TGTGCCAGCAGCGGGGGGGGGTCTGAATCGTCGGATACGCAGTATTTT.

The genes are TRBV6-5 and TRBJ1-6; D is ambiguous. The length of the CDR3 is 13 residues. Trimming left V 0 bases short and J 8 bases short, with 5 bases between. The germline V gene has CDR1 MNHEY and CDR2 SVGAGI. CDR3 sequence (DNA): TGTGCCAGCAGTTACTCGAGGGATTCACCCCTCCACTTT. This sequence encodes CASSYSRDSPLHF.

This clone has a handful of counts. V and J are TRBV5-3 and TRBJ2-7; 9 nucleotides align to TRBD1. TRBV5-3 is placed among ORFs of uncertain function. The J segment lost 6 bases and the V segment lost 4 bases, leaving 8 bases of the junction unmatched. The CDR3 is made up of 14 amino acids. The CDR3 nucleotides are TGTGCCAGAAGCCGGACAGGGGCGTCGGTCGAGCAGTACTTC. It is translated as CARSRTGASVEQYF.

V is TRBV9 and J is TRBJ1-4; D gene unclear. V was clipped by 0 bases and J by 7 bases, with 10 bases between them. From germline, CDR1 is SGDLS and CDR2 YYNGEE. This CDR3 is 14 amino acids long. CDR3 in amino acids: CASSVATVGEKLFF. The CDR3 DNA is TGTGCCAGCAGCGTAGCAACAGTAGGTGAAAAACTGTTTTTT.

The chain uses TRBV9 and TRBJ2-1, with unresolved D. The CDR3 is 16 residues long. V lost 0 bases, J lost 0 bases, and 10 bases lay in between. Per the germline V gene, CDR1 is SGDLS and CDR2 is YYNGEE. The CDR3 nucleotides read TGTGCCAGCAGCGTAGATGCGACTCGCTCCTACAATGAGCAGTTCTTC. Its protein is CASSVDATRSYNEQFF.

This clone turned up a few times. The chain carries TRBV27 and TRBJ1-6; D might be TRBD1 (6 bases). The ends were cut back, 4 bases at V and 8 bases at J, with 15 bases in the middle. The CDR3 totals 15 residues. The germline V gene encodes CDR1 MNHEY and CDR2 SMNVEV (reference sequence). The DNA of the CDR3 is TGTGCCAGCAGTTCCCCCCGAGACAGGTATTCACCCCTCCACTTT. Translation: CASSSPRDRYSPLHF.

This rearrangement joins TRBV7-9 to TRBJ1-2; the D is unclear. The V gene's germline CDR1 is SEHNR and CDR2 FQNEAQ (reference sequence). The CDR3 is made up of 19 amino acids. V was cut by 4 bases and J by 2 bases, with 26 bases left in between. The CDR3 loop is CASSSTWSGGLLGNYGYTF. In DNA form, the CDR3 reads TGTGCCAGCAGCTCGACATGGTCTGGTGGGCTTTTAGGCAACTATGGCTACACCTTC.

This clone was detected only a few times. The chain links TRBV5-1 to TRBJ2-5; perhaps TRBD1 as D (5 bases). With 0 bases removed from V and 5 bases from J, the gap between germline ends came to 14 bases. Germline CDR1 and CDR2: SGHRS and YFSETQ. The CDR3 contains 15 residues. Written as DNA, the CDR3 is TGCGCCAGCAGCTTGGCGTCACAGGCTGGCGAGACCCAGTACTTC. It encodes CASSLASQAGETQYF.

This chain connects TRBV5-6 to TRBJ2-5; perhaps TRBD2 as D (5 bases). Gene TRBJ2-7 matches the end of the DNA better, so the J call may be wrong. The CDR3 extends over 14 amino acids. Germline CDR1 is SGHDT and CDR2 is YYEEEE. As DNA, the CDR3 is TGTGCCAGCAGCTTCCGGGGTACCCCGTACGAGCAGTACTTC. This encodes CASSFRGTPYEQYF.

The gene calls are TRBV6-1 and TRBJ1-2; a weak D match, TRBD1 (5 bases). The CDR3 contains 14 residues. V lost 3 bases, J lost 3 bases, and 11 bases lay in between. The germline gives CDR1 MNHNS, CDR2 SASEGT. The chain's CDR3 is CASSEAGKHYGYTF. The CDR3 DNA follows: TGTGCCAGCAGTGAGGCAGGGAAGCACTATGGCTACACCTTC.

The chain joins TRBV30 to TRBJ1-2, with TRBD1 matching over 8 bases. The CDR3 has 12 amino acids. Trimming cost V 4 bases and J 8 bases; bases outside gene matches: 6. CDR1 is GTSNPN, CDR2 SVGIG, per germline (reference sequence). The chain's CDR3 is CAWMTGARGYTF. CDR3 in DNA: TGTGCCTGGATGACAGGGGCGCGGGGCTACACCTTC.

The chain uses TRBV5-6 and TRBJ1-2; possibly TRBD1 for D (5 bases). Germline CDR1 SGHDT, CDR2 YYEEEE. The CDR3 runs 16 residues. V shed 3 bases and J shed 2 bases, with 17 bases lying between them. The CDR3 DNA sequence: TGTGCCAGCAGCTCTGGTTGGCAGGGACTAAACTATGGCTACACCTTC. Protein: CASSSGWQGLNYGYTF.

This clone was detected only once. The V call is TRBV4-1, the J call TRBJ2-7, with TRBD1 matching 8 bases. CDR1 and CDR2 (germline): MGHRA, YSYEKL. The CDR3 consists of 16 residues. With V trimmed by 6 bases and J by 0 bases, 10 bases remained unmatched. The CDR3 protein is CASRADTGGLSYEQYF. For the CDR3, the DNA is TGCGCCAGCAGAGCAGACACAGGGGGACTCTCCTACGAGCAGTACTTC.

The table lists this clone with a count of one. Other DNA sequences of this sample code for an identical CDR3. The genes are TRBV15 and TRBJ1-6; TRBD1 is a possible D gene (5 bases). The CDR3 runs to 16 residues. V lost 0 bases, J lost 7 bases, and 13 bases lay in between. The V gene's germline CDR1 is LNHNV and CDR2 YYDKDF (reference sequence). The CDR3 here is CATSRDAGEPNSPLHF. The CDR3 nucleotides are TGTGCCACCAGCAGAGATGCGGGGGAACCAAATTCACCCCTCCACTTT.

The CDR3 sequence: CASSMKGDTEAFF. CDR3 in DNA: TGTGCCAGTAGTATGAAGGGGGACACTGAAGCTTTCTTT. This chain connects TRBV19 to TRBJ1-1; TRBD1 is a possible D gene (6 bases). The CDR3 spans 13 residues. V lost 3 bases and J lost 3, with 8 bases in between. Germline V gene sequence: CDR1 LNHDA, CDR2 SQIVND (reference sequence).

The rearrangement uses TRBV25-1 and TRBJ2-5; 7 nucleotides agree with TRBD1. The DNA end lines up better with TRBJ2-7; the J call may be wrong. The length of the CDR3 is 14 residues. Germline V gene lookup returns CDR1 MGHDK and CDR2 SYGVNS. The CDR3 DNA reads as TGTGCCAGCACCGGGACAGACCTCTCGGACGAGCAGTACTTC. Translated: CASTGTDLSDEQYF.

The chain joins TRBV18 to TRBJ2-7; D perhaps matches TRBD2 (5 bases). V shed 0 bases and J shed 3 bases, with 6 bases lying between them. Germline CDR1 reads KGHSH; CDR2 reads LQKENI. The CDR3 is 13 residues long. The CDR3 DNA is TGTGCCAGCTCACCACCGACTAACTACGAGCAGTACTTC. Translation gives CASSPPTNYEQYF.